This is a list of T cell receptor beta chains from one sample in a study of T cell clusters in autoimmune cytopenias. With the multiplex PCR reads reprocessed, TCRdb shows one record per CDR3 protein and no DNA. This sample's table has fewer than 4,500 distinct CDR3 sequences. Sequenced: peripheral blood. These receptors all stem from a human donor with an autoimmune cytopenia or autoimmune hepatitis (not recorded which). Each CDR3 is given with its conserved first and last residue. Fields, in order: clone size, J gene, V gene, CDR3 protein. Not every row has a clone size; where given, it reads once, few, many or a size class.

>medium-sized|TRBJ1-1|TRBV6-1
CASRIPWEGNTEAFF
>.|TRBJ1-3|TRBV18
CASSPRLVSGNTIYF
>.|TRBJ2-7|TRBV5-1
CASSQGKEQYF
>.|TRBJ2-3|TRBV12-3/TRBV12-4
CASSRGTGGYGDTQYF
>.|TRBJ2-1|TRBV5-1
CASSDRTYNEQFF
>.|TRBJ1-5|TRBV12-3/TRBV12-4
CASSSLGLQGNQPQHF
>.|TRBJ1-5|TRBV19
CASSSDRDQPQHF
>medium-sized|TRBJ2-1|TRBV5-4
CASSSTGAYNEQFF
>medium-sized|TRBJ1-2|TRBV27
CASSSAATENYGYTF
>medium-sized|TRBJ1-2|TRBV6-5
CASSYSYQGNGYTF
>.|TRBJ2-3|TRBV5-4
CASSVLAAGDTQYF
>medium-sized|TRBJ2-3|TRBV19
CASSIGGQWEVTDTQYF
>medium-sized|TRBJ2-7|TRBV12-3/TRBV12-4
CASSYRDRDYEQYF
>medium-sized|TRBJ2-5|TRBV18
CASSPSGGVYQETQYF
>large|TRBJ1-2|TRBV29-1
CSVALGPTYGYTF
>.|TRBJ2-1|TRBV14
CASSEVAGYNEQFF
>.|TRBJ1-5|TRBV13
CASSDWDQPQHF
>.|TRBJ1-4|TRBV5-1
CASSFGATNEKLFF
>medium-sized|TRBJ2-2|TRBV10-3
CAITPSGNTGELFF